Shown below are 3 T cell receptor beta chains from a single sample sequenced in a study of blood T cell repertoires in COVID-19. Here immunoSEQ multiplex PCR was the method, and the copy in TCRdb shows in-frame clones only, minus some. The sample lists 150,000 or so clones, about nine tenths occurring once. Specimen: peripheral blood. The receptors were sampled from a woman aged 70 to 79 with acute or convalescent COVID-19.

V usage is TRBV7-2 and J usage is TRBJ2-1; no reliable D call. CDR1 and CDR2 (germline): SGHTA, FQGNSA. This CDR3 comprises 13 residues. V lost 5 bases and J 6 bases, leaving 11 bases between the germline ends. The CDR3 sequence is CASSRPSGNEQFF. CDR3 DNA: TGTGCCAGCAGCCGACCCTCGGGCAATGAGCAGTTCTTC.

V gene TRBV2 combines with J gene TRBJ1-1; 7 bases are shared with TRBD1. Per germline, CDR1 SNHLY and CDR2 FYNNEI. The CDR3 is made up of 14 amino acids. Losses at the gene ends were 2 bases for V and 12 bases for J; bases not matched to a gene: 12. The CDR3 DNA reads as TGTGCCAGCAGTGAATGGATGGCAGGGGGTAGAACTTTCTTT. Amino acids: CASSEWMAGGRTFF.

J is TRBJ2-5 and V is TRBV9, with 16 positions matching TRBD2. The junction had 12 bases not matched to a gene; V was cut back by 5 bases and J by 5 bases. In germline, CDR1 is SGDLS, CDR2 YYNGEE. The CDR3 is 18 amino acids. The CDR3 region is CASSATGTSGRGPETQYF. For the CDR3, the DNA is TGTGCCAGCAGTGCGACCGGGACTAGCGGGAGGGGGCCGGAGACCCAGTACTTC.